These T cell receptor beta chains were read from a single sample in a study of regulatory T cells in long-lasting Graves disease. TCRdb used MiXCR to reprocess the multiplex PCR reads, holding one entry per CDR3 protein. This sample has about 520,000 distinct CDR3 sequences, with around 12% found just once. This same sample was also part of a study on T cells in Graves' hyperthyroidism and ophthalmopathy.

The material was peripheral blood mononuclear cells (PBMCs), obtained at new diagnosis, from a patient treated with antithyroid drugs. The receptor source for this set is a woman in her 30s with Graves disease. CDR3s include the opening cysteine and the closing phenylalanine or tryptophan. D genes are given only for firm matches. A row's size may be missing; if present it is once, few, many or a size class.

TRBJ2-2 | TRBV3-1 | TRBD1 | few | TGTGCCAGCAGCCTTGCGTACAGGGGTACCGGGGAGCTGTTTTTT | CASSLAYRGTGELFF
TRBJ2-7 | TRBV3-1 | TRBD2 | many | TGTGCCAGCAGCCAAGATTCAGGCGGGAGCTCCTACGAGCAGTACTTC | CASSQDSGGSSYEQYF
TRBJ2-7 | TRBV20-1 | NA | many | TGCAGTGCTAGAGGGGGTGGGGGGCCTCTTGAGGGAGAGCAGTACTTC | CSARGGGGPLEGEQYF
TRBJ1-2 | TRBV6-1 | NA | once | TGTGCCAGCAGTCCGCGGGGGAGGGGCGGTAACTATGGCTACACCTTC | CASSPRGRGGNYGYTF
TRBJ2-7 | TRBV7-3 | TRBD2 | many | TGTGCCAGCAGGGGAGGGCCGGGCGAGCAGTACTTC | CASRGGPGEQYF
TRBJ2-5 | TRBV9 | TRBD2 | many | TGTGCCAGCAGCGTAGCGTCCGGGACTAGCGGAGAGACCCAGTACTTC | CASSVASGTSGETQYF
TRBJ2-7 | TRBV28 | NA | many | TGTGCCAGCAGTTTGCTAGGGGCCTACGAGCAGTACTTC | CASSLLGAYEQYF
TRBJ2-7 | TRBV15 | TRBD2 | NA | TGTGCCACCAGCAGAAGTTCCCGGGGGGTGGAGCAGTACTTC | CATSRSSRGVEQYF
TRBJ1-2 | TRBV30 | NA | many | TGTGCCTGGAGCCCAGGGGCCCCCTATGGCTACACCTTC | CAWSPGAPYGYTF
TRBJ2-1 | TRBV4-3 | NA | many | TGCGCCAGCAGCGGGCTAGTGGGAGGTGAGCAGTTCTTC | CASSGLVGGEQFF
TRBJ1-5 | TRBV6-5 | NA | many | TGTGCCAGCAGTTACAGACATAGAGATCAGCCCCAGCATTTT | CASSYRHRDQPQHF
TRBJ2-7 | TRBV9 | TRBD1 | NA | TGTGCCAGCAGCGTAGCAGCTGGGACAGGGCCGCACCGGGGAGCCTACGAGCAGTACTTC | CASSVAAGTGPHRGAYEQYF
TRBJ2-1 | TRBV7-2 | TRBD2 | many | TGTGCCAGCAGCTCTACCGGGACTAGGGTGGCGGGGCAGTTCTTC | CASSSTGTRVAGQFF
TRBJ1-5 | TRBV19 | NA | few | TGTGCCAGTAGCCGCGGGGGTCAGCCCCAGCATTTT | CASSRGGQPQHF
TRBJ2-5 | TRBV20-1 | NA | many | TGCAGTGCTAGAGTTCTAGGGTTTCAAGAGACCCAGTACTTC | CSARVLGFQETQYF
TRBJ1-1 | TRBV19 | TRBD1 | few | TGTGCCAGTAGTATACTGGTCCGGACAGGGGAAACGAACACTGAAGCTTTCTTT | CASSILVRTGETNTEAFF
TRBJ2-1 | TRBV29-1 | TRBD2 | few | TGCAGTTCGTCCGAGGGGCGGGAGGGCGGTGAGCAGTTCTTC | CSSSEGREGGEQFF
TRBJ1-2 | TRBV19 | TRBD1 | few | TGTGCCAGTAGTACCCTTCCGGGACAGGGGTTCTCCTATGGCTACACCTTC | CASSTLPGQGFSYGYTF
TRBJ2-5 | TRBV2 | NA | many | TGTGCCAGCAGTGATCAGGTCATGTACCAAGAGACCCAGTACTTC | CASSDQVMYQETQYF
TRBJ1-2 | TRBV2 | NA | many | TGTGCCAGCAGTGAATGGTCCAGGGGCAATGGCTACACCTTC | CASSEWSRGNGYTF
TRBJ2-4 | TRBV10-3 | NA | few | TGTGCCATCAGTGATGGGGGAGTGCGGAACATTCAGTACTTC | CAISDGGVRNIQYF
TRBJ2-1 | TRBV6-1 | TRBD2 | NA | TGTGCCAGCAGTCCCACTAGCGGGATGGGGAATGAGCAGTTCTTC | CASSPTSGMGNEQFF
TRBJ2-1 | TRBV19 | NA | many | TGTGCCAGTAGGAATATAGATACTGAGCAGTTCTTC | CASRNIDTEQFF